Listed below are T cell receptor beta chains from one sample, sequenced in a study of brain T cells in children with intractable seizures. Here immunoSEQ multiplex PCR was the method, and the copy in TCRdb shows in-frame clones only, minus some. The sample lists 300,000 to 400,000 clones, approximately 93% occurring once. The sample in question was peripheral blood, obtained about 5 months after surgery. Source of these receptors: a boy in the first two years of life with tuberous sclerosis and intractable seizures. The CDR3 runs from the conserved cysteine through the conserved F or W. A D gene is named only where the DNA matches it firmly. Size is stated for part of the rows, as once, few or many counts, or as a class when the clone is expanded.

TRBV6-5,TRBD2,once,15,TRBJ2-1,CASSPGTSGGNEQFF,TGTGCCAGCAGTCCCGGGACTAGCGGGGGTAATGAGCAGTTCTTC
TRBV5-4,.,.,17,TRBJ1-6,CASSLQPRGSHNSPLHF,TGTGCCAGCAGCTTGCAACCGCGCGGCTCGCATAATTCACCCCTCCACTTT
TRBV28,.,.,13,TRBJ1-4,CASKAGDNEKLFF,TGTGCCAGCAAGGCAGGGGATAATGAAAAACTGTTTTTT
TRBV20-1,.,.,11,TRBJ2-7,CSAATIYEQYF,TGCAGTGCCGCGACTATCTACGAGCAGTACTTC
TRBV9,TRBD1,.,13,TRBJ1-1,CASTQDGTGGAFF,TGTGCCAGCACCCAAGACGGGACAGGGGGAGCTTTCTTT
TRBV10-3,.,.,14,TRBJ2-7,CAISEAGDSYEQYF,TGTGCCATCAGTGAGGCAGGGGATTCCTACGAGCAGTACTTC
TRBV10-3,.,.,13,TRBJ1-3,CAINKDSGNTIYF,TGTGCCATCAACAAGGACTCTGGAAACACCATATATTTT
TRBV7-8,TRBD1,.,17,TRBJ1-2,CASSLGTGINSNYGYTF,TGTGCCAGCAGCTTAGGGACAGGGATCAACTCGAACTATGGCTACACCTTC
TRBV18,.,.,16,TRBJ1-3,CASSTTRGGSGNTIYF,TGTGCCAGCTCAACGACCCGCGGGGGCTCTGGAAACACCATATATTTT
TRBV2,TRBD2,.,14,TRBJ2-3,CASSRGGDADTQYF,TGTGCCAGCAGTCGGGGGGGAGATGCAGATACGCAGTATTTT
TRBV11-3,.,.,12,TRBJ2-7,CASSLRSHEQYF,TGTGCCAGCAGCTTAAGATCCCACGAGCAGTACTTC
TRBV27,TRBD1,.,15,TRBJ2-1,CASSLGTGGYNEQFF,TGTGCCAGCAGTTTAGGGACAGGGGGCTACAATGAGCAGTTCTTC
TRBV2,.,.,15,TRBJ1-2,CASRVEQNFPWGYTF,TGTGCCAGCAGGGTGGAACAAAATTTTCCATGGGGCTACACCTTC
TRBV5-4,.,.,16,TRBJ2-7,CASSLGLQRSPYEQYF,TGTGCCAGCAGCTTGGGGTTACAGCGGAGTCCATACGAGCAGTACTTC
TRBV30,TRBD1,.,15,TRBJ1-6,CAWQSDRDYNSPLHF,TGTGCCTGGCAGTCCGACAGGGACTATAATTCACCCCTCCACTTT
TRBV6-4,.,.,14,TRBJ2-1,CASSDDFPKGEQFF,TGTGCCAGCAGTGACGACTTCCCCAAGGGTGAGCAGTTCTTC
TRBV3-1/TRBV3-2,.,.,12,TRBJ1-1,CASSQTNTEAFF,TGTGCCAGCAGCCAGACGAACACTGAAGCTTTCTTT
TRBV19,TRBD2,.,16,TRBJ2-7,CASSNSGGAVTYEQYF,TGTGCCAGTAGTAATTCCGGGGGGGCCGTTACCTACGAGCAGTACTTC
TRBV29-1,TRBD2,.,13,TRBJ2-7,CSVCIAGSYEQYF,TGCAGCGTCTGTATAGCGGGAAGCTACGAGCAGTACTTC
TRBV5-1,.,.,15,TRBJ2-5,CASSLATGSEETQYF,TGCGCCAGCAGCTTGGCTACAGGGTCAGAGGAGACCCAGTACTTC
TRBV19,.,.,13,TRBJ1-5,CATGLINNQPQHF,TGTGCTACGGGACTCATAAATAATCAGCCCCAGCATTTT
TRBV3-1/TRBV3-2,.,few,13,TRBJ2-5,CASSQGVKETQYF,TGTGCCAGCAGCCAAGGGGTTAAAGAGACCCAGTACTTC
TRBV10-1,TRBD1,.,13,TRBJ2-7,CASRGDSPHEQYF,TGCGCCAGCAGGGGGGACAGCCCCCACGAGCAGTACTTC
TRBV19,TRBD2,.,15,TRBJ2-3,CASRPGLAGSDTQYF,TGTGCCAGTAGACCGGGACTAGCGGGTTCAGATACGCAGTATTTT
TRBV5-4,.,.,15,TRBJ2-1,CASSFEGTVYNEQFF,TGTGCCAGCAGCTTTGAGGGAACCGTATACAATGAGCAGTTCTTC
TRBV14,.,.,15,TRBJ2-3,CASSPTGLSTDTQYF,TGTGCCAGCAGCCCTACAGGGCTTAGCACAGATACGCAGTATTTT
TRBV11-2,TRBD2,.,18,TRBJ2-1,CASRSLLAGERTYNEQFF,TGTGCCAGCAGAAGTCTGCTAGCGGGAGAACGCACCTACAATGAGCAGTTCTTC
TRBV19,TRBD2,.,17,TRBJ2-1,CASSPRLAGGSYNEQFF,TGTGCCAGTAGTCCGCGACTAGCGGGAGGTTCCTACAATGAGCAGTTCTTC
TRBV5-1,TRBD1,.,15,TRBJ2-5,CASSLEAGGAGTQYF,TGCGCCAGCAGCTTGGAAGCAGGGGGCGCCGGGACCCAGTACTTC
TRBV27,.,.,15,TRBJ1-2,CASSLSRRTNYGYTF,TGTGCCAGCAGTTTATCCAGACGAACTAACTATGGCTACACCTTC
TRBV7-5,.,.,15,TRBJ1-2,CARSLVVRGVYGYTF,TGTGCCAGAAGCTTAGTTGTCAGGGGGGTCTATGGCTACACCTTC
TRBV7-3,.,.,13,TRBJ2-1,CASSTDNYNEQFF,TGTGCCAGCAGCACCGACAACTACAATGAGCAGTTCTTC
TRBV28,.,.,17,TRBJ2-2,CASSLPQGMRPTGELFF,TGTGCCAGCAGCCTACCCCAGGGAATGAGACCCACCGGGGAGCTGTTTTTT
TRBV19,.,.,14,TRBJ1-5,CASSPTGNNQPQHF,TGTGCCAGTAGTCCTACAGGTAACAATCAGCCCCAGCATTTT
TRBV27,.,.,18,TRBJ2-7,CASSLLGSGNSPLGEQYF,TGTGCCAGCAGTTTGTTGGGTAGCGGAAATAGCCCCCTGGGGGAGCAGTACTTC
TRBV19,.,.,15,TRBJ1-1,CASTIARGQNTEAFF,TGTGCCAGTACTATAGCGAGGGGCCAGAACACTGAAGCTTTCTTT
TRBV5-1,.,.,11,TRBJ2-5,CASWVEETQYF,TGCGCCAGCTGGGTAGAAGAGACCCAGTACTTC
TRBV3-1/TRBV3-2,.,.,14,TRBJ2-1,CASSQDLAANEQFF,TGTGCCAGCAGCCAAGATCTAGCAGCCAATGAGCAGTTCTTC
TRBV12-2,.,.,22,TRBJ2-7,CASRLVTLHWIGPTRLFYEQYF,TGTGCAAGTCGCTTAGTAACCTTACACTGGATAGGCCCCACACGCTTATTCTACGAGCAGTACTTC
TRBV7-8,TRBD2,.,15,TRBJ2-7,CASSAGLGAGNEQYF,TGTGCCAGCAGCGCGGGACTAGGGGCCGGAAACGAGCAGTACTTC
TRBV3-1/TRBV3-2,.,.,13,TRBJ1-2,CASSQGLLGGYTF,TGTGCCAGCAGCCAAGGACTCCTAGGAGGCTACACCTTC
TRBV6-2/TRBV6-3,TRBD2,.,17,TRBJ2-1,CASSYSSAGEYNNEQFF,TGTGCCAGCAGTTACTCATCGGCGGGAGAATATAATAATGAGCAGTTCTTC
TRBV24-1,.,.,13,TRBJ2-3,CATSAYSTDTQYF,TGTGCCACCAGTGCCTATAGCACAGATACGCAGTATTTT
TRBV5-4,TRBD1,.,15,TRBJ1-2,CASSLVRGRIEGYTF,TGTGCCAGCAGCTTGGTTAGGGGGCGAATCGAGGGCTACACCTTC
TRBV7-9,.,once,14,TRBJ2-1,CASSLDQTYNEQFF,TGTGCCAGCAGCTTAGACCAGACCTACAATGAGCAGTTCTTC
TRBV19,TRBD1,.,16,TRBJ2-7,CASSEPPGQGVYEQYF,TGTGCCAGTAGCGAGCCCCCGGGACAGGGGGTCTACGAGCAGTACTTC
TRBV5-6,TRBD1,.,14,TRBJ2-5,CASSSDRGLETQYF,TGTGCCAGCAGCTCCGACAGGGGGTTGGAGACCCAGTACTTC
TRBV6-1,.,once,15,TRBJ2-3,CASSEIRAPRDTQYF,TGTGCCAGCAGTGAAATCAGGGCGCCACGGGATACGCAGTATTTT
TRBV9,.,.,12,TRBJ1-3,CASTGSGNTIYF,TGTGCCAGCACCGGCTCTGGAAACACCATATATTTT